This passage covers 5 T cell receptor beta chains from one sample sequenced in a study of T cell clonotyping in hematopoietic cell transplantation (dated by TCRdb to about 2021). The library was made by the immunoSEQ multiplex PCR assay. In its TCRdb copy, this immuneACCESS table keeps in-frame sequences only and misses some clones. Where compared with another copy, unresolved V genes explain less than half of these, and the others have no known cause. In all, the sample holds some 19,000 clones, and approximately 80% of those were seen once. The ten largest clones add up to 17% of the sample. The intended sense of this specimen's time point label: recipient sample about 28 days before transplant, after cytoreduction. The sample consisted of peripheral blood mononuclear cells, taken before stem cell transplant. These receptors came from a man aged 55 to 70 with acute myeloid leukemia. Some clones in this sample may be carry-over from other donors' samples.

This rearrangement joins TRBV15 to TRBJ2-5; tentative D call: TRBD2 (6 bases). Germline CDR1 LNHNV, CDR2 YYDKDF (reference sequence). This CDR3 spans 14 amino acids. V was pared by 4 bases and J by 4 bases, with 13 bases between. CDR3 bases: TGTGCCACCAGCATCGATCGGGGGAGAGAGACCCAGTACTTC. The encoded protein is CATSIDRGRETQYF.

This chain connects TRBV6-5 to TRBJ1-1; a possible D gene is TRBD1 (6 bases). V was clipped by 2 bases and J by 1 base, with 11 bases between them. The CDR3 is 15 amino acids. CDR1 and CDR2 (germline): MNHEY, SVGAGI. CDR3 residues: CASSYPQGGNTEAFF. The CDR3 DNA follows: TGTGCCAGCAGTTACCCCCAAGGGGGGAACACTGAAGCTTTCTTT.

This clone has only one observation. CDR3 nucleotides: TGCGCCAGCAGTTCCCTGGGGGTTAACACTGAAGCTTTCTTT. Translating gives CASSSLGVNTEAFF. The J gene is TRBJ1-1, the V gene TRBV5-1; weak D call: TRBD1 (5 bases). Germline lookup yields CDR1 SGHRS and CDR2 YFSETQ. Trimming cost V 5 bases and J 2 bases, with 13 bases left between them. This CDR3 comprises 14 residues. The entire variable domain, with the rest obtained from reference TRBV5-1 and TRBJ1-1, is as follows: KAGVTQTPRYLIKTRGQQVTLSCSPISGHRSVSWYQQTPGQGLQFLFEYFSETQRNKGNFPGRFSGRQFSNSRSEMNVSTLELGDSALYLCASSSLGVNTEAFFGQGTRLTVV.

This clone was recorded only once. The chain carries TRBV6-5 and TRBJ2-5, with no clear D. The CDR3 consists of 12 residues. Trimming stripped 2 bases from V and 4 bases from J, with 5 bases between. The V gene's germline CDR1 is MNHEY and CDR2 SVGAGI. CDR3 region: CASSYRGETQYF. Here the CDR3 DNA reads TGTGCCAGCAGTTACAGAGGAGAGACCCAGTACTTC.

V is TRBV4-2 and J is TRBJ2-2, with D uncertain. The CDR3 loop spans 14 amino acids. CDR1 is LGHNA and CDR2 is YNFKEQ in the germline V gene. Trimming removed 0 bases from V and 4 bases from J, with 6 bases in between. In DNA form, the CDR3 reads TGTGCCAGCAGCCAAGAGGTGATCACCGGGGAGCTGTTTTTT. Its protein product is CASSQEVITGELFF.